This TCR beta chain was found in a study of Ad26.COV2.S vaccination and SARS-CoV-2 variants. As for the study in general: In the COV1001 trial, the donor was in the Ad26.COV2.S arm. The study gave Ad26.COV2.S intramuscularly, once or twice 56 days apart.

Profiled with immunoSEQ multiplex PCR; TCRdb holds only in-frame clones, not every one. The sample yields some 340,000 clones, around four fifths seen once. General observations from the study: Similar non-spike TCR breadth was observed in recipients of vaccine and of placebo.

To note about this clone: Antigen unknown.

This CDR3 is built from 15 residues. Germline CDR1 and CDR2: SGHVS and FNYEAQ. The V and J ends lost 0 bases and 8 bases respectively, with 14 bases between them. Treatment denoted: roughly 20 received Ad26.COV2.S at low or high dose, single or two shots; about 5 received placebo; per-sample allocation not given. Sample collection was performed on day 63 after the first vaccine or placebo injection. Cohort 1b enrolled adults aged 18-55 years in Boston. The sequencing used peripheral blood, collected in a trial of Ad26.COV2.S vaccine versus placebo. The genes are TRBV7-6 and TRBJ2-1; the D is unclear. The TCR comes from a person aged 18-65 years who received the Ad26.COV2.S COVID-19 vaccine or a placebo. CDR3 residues: CASSLAGWLVDEQFF. The CDR3 DNA is TGTGCCAGCAGCTTAGCGGGATGGCTAGTCGATGAGCAGTTCTTC.